A single TCR beta chain is shown here with its context. This sample was included in a study of blood T cell repertoires in COVID-19. Here immunoSEQ multiplex PCR was the method, and the copy in TCRdb shows in-frame clones only, minus some. In the table there are over 300,000 clones, 89% of which are singletons. The TCR was taken from a woman between 40 and 50 years old who had recovered from COVID-19. Source material: PBMCs or T cells enriched from blood (not recorded which).

The CDR3 sequence: CASSAGTTRGLAKNIQYF. The DNA for the CDR3 is TGTGCCAGCAGCGCCGGGACTACCCGGGGTCTAGCCAAAAACATTCAGTACTTC. The chain carries TRBV7-8 and TRBJ2-4; TRBD2 agrees at 7 bases. After removal of 5 bases from V and 0 bases from J, the junction contained 13 bases not matched to a gene. The CDR3 covers 18 residues. Germline CDR1 and CDR2: SGHVS and FQNEAQ.